In this sample, the clone carrying this T cell receptor beta chain turned up once. Per the original data handling: The assay estimated nucleated cells by amplifying reference gene primers. Only in-frame clones appear in the TCRdb table, and some are missing; sequencing was by immunoSEQ multiplex PCR. V and J calls and clone size follow that table, whereas D and trimming were derived from the DNA. The profile covers around 240,000 clones, with approximately 86% appearing a single time and roughly 3% taken by the ten largest. This record comes from a study of blood T cell repertoires in COVID-19. Whole-study context: The origin of the acute and convalescent COVID-19 samples was the United States, Italy and Spain.

What was sequenced was peripheral blood. The receptor's source is a woman under 40 who had recovered from COVID-19.

This chain's CDR3 is CASSPLRGRGLISTDTQYF. Written as DNA, the CDR3 is TGTGCCAGCTCACCCCTGCGGGGGCGGGGGTTAATAAGCACAGATACGCAGTATTTT. This sequence joins TRBV18 and TRBJ2-3; a weak D match, TRBD2 (7 bases). Trimming left V 3 bases short and J 0 bases short, with 22 bases between. The CDR3 has 19 residues. Germline V CDR1 and CDR2: KGHSH, LQKENI.